The 21 T cell receptor beta chains given below trace back to one sample, sequenced in a study of shared clonotypes between healthy human individuals. Generated by immunoSEQ multiplex PCR, the TCRdb table keeps only in-frame clones and is missing some. The data contain about a million clones, 60% to 85% of them singletons. The sequencing sample was made of memory CD4+ T cells from PBMCs. Documented subset: CD45RA-negative fraction. Source of these receptors: a man aged 18 to 29 in good health. Some clones in this sample may be carry-over from other donors' samples.

This chain links TRBV19 with TRBJ2-3; TRBD2 is a possible D gene (5 bases). Trimming pared 0 bases from V and 4 bases from J, leaving 11 bases between. Germline CDR1 is LNHDA and CDR2 is SQIVND (reference sequence). This CDR3 spans 15 amino acids. This CDR3 is CASSIEGRVADTQYF. The CDR3 coding sequence is TGTGCCAGTAGTATAGAAGGGAGAGTCGCAGATACGCAGTATTTT.

The V and J genes are TRBV9 and TRBJ2-1, with TRBD2 matching over 9 bases. Germline V gene sequence: CDR1 SGDLS, CDR2 YYNGEE. J was trimmed by 8 bases and V by 4 bases; bases with no gene match: 13. The CDR3 contains 16 residues. CDR3 residues: CASSPRTLAGGDEQFF. The CDR3 nucleotides are TGTGCCAGCAGCCCCCGAACACTAGCGGGTGGTGATGAGCAGTTCTTC.

The chain carries TRBV11-2 and TRBJ2-5; D unclear. Per the germline V gene, CDR1 is SGHAT and CDR2 is FQNNGV. The CDR3 length is 13 residues. V was cut by 2 bases and J by 2 bases, with 6 bases left in between. Written as DNA, the CDR3 is TGTGCCAGCAGCTTATCCCAGCAAGAGACCCAGTACTTC. It encodes CASSLSQQETQYF.

In regard to this clone: This may arise from a read error, as a much more abundant clone is one base away. Different DNA sequences within this sample yield the same CDR3. The chain recombines TRBV7-9 with TRBJ2-5; TRBD1 aligns across 8 bases. Germline values: CDR1 SEHNR, CDR2 FQNEAQ (reference sequence). The CDR3 extends over 14 amino acids. Trimming removed 3 bases from V and 1 base from J; junction bases left unmatched: 1. The CDR3 bases are TGTGCCAGCAGCTTTGGACAGGGCCAAGAGACCCAGTACTTC. As protein: CASSFGQGQETQYF.

This clone was seen only a few times. The rearrangement links TRBV4-1 to TRBJ2-7; 11 bases map to TRBD1. V trimming: 2 bases; J trimming: 5 bases; junction bases outside the gene matches: 5. The CDR3 covers 15 residues. Germline V gene data show CDR1 as MGHRA and CDR2 as YSYEKL. DNA for the CDR3: TGCGCCAGCAGCCAATTAGGGACAGGGGGGAACGAGCAGTACTTC. It encodes CASSQLGTGGNEQYF.

This chain connects TRBV4-2 to TRBJ2-3; no definite D call. Per germline, CDR1 LGHNA and CDR2 YNFKEQ. The V end was cut by 0 bases, the J end by 0 bases, with 10 bases between. The CDR3 consists of 16 residues. The CDR3 DNA follows: TGTGCCAGCAGCCAAGACTACTCTACTAGCACAGATACGCAGTATTTT. Its protein product is CASSQDYSTSTDTQYF.

This rearrangement joins TRBV4-2 to TRBJ2-3; 7 bases align to TRBD2. Germline V gene lookup returns CDR1 LGHNA and CDR2 YNFKEQ. The CDR3 spans 16 residues. V shed 0 bases and J 4 bases; nucleotides not matched to a gene: 7. The chain's CDR3 is CASSQEGGSGADTQYF. The CDR3 bases are TGTGCCAGCAGCCAAGAAGGCGGGAGCGGGGCAGATACGCAGTATTTT.

CDR3 residues: CASSQDSQGHEKLFF. The CDR3 bases are TGTGCCAGCAGCCAAGATAGCCAGGGACATGAAAAACTGTTTTTT. The V call is TRBV4-2, the J call TRBJ1-4; tentative D call: TRBD1 (5 bases). This CDR3 spans 15 amino acids. In germline, CDR1 is LGHNA, CDR2 YNFKEQ. Trimming took 0 bases from V and 6 from J, leaving 11 bases between them.

The chain carries TRBV25-1 and TRBJ1-3, with TRBD1 matching 7 bases. The CDR3 consists of 15 residues. Germline-derived CDR1 and CDR2 are MGHDK and SYGVNS. Trimming cost V 5 bases and J 3 bases; bases outside gene matches: 7. The CDR3 protein is CASSTSGGSGNTIYF. In nucleotides, the CDR3 is TGTGCCAGCAGTACATCAGGGGGGAGTGGAAACACCATATATTTT.

The table lists this clone with a count of one. The chain carries TRBV19 and TRBJ1-5, with TRBD1 identical over 7 bases. The CDR3 spans 14 residues. The germline gives CDR1 LNHDA, CDR2 SQIVND (reference sequence). V lost 4 bases, J lost 4 bases, and 4 bases stayed unmatched. Here the CDR3 DNA reads TGTGCCAGTAGTAGGGGGACAGTGAATCAGCCCCAGCATTTT. Amino acids: CASSRGTVNQPQHF.

This chain uses TRBV11-3 with TRBJ2-5; the match to TRBD2 covers 12 bases. The J segment lost 4 bases and the V segment lost 3 bases, leaving 3 bases of the junction unmatched. CDR1 is SGHNT, CDR2 YENEEA, per germline. The CDR3 has 15 amino acids. In DNA form, the CDR3 reads TGTGCCAGCAGCTTGGGACTAGCGGGTCCAGAGACCCAGTACTTC. Translating it yields CASSLGLAGPETQYF.

This rearrangement joins TRBV6-1 to TRBJ1-5; D is uncertain. CDR1 and CDR2 from the germline V gene are MNHNS and SASEGT. This CDR3 comprises 11 residues. V was cut by 6 bases and J by 8 bases, with 8 bases left in between. CDR3 loop: CASSNGEPQHF. DNA of the CDR3: TGTGCCAGCAGCAACGGGGAGCCCCAGCATTTT.

The rearrangement links TRBV7-6 to TRBJ2-3; 9 bases are shared with TRBD2. Trimming at V came to 5 bases and at J to 1 base, leaving 4 bases not matched to a gene. Germline CDR1 reads SGHVS; CDR2 reads FNYEAQ. CDR3 length: 15 amino acids. The CDR3 region has the DNA TGTGCCAGCAGCCGAGGACTAGCGCGCACAGATACGCAGTATTTT. It translates to CASSRGLARTDTQYF. The full variable domain, with the rest looked up from reference TRBV7-6 and TRBJ2-3, is GAGVSQSPRYKVTKRGQDVALRCDPISGHVSLYWYRQALGQGPEFLTYFNYEAQQDKSGLPNDRFSAERPEGSISTLTIQRTEQRDSAMYRCASSRGLARTDTQYFGPGTRLTVL.

V gene TRBV19 combines with J gene TRBJ1-2; 9 bases map to TRBD1. The CDR3 totals 13 residues. J lost 8 bases, V lost 5 bases, and 6 bases had no gene match. Per the germline V gene, CDR1 is LNHDA and CDR2 is SQIVND (reference sequence). The CDR3 region is CASSPRDRDGYTF. In nucleotides, the CDR3 is TGTGCCAGTAGTCCCCGGGACAGGGACGGCTACACCTTC.

V gene TRBV5-1 combines with J gene TRBJ2-5, with D unclear. The CDR3 loop spans 13 amino acids. Germline assignment: CDR1 SGHRS and CDR2 YFSETQ. The V and J ends lost 0 bases and 2 bases respectively, with 5 bases between them. The CDR3: CASSLGRQETQYF. The CDR3 DNA sequence: TGCGCCAGCAGCTTGGGACGTCAAGAGACCCAGTACTTC.

This clone was detected only a few times. The genes are TRBV29-1 and TRBJ1-2, with 9 bases identical to TRBD1. Germline lookup yields CDR1 SQVTM and CDR2 ANQGSEA. The V and J ends lost 6 bases and 8 bases, in that order; junction bases with no gene match: 7. There are 12 residues in the CDR3. DNA for the CDR3: TGCAGCGTGGGCGGACAGGGGAAGGGCTACACCTTC. It is translated as CSVGGQGKGYTF.

This sequence joins TRBV27 and TRBJ2-5; 8 bases map to TRBD2. The CDR3 length is 13 residues. Germline lookup yields CDR1 MNHEY and CDR2 SMNVEV (reference sequence). Trimming took 6 bases from V and 5 from J; bases not matched to a gene: 5. Here the CDR3 DNA reads TGTGCCAGCAGCCGGGGACTAGGGGAGACCCAGTACTTC. Protein product: CASSRGLGETQYF.

The chain has TRBV28 and TRBJ1-2; no clear D. The germline CDR1 and CDR2 sequences are MDHEN and SYDVKM. The CDR3 loop spans 11 amino acids. Trimming pared 11 bases from V and 4 bases from J, leaving 11 bases between. The CDR3 DNA follows: TGTGCCTCCCGGTCCTTCTATGGCTACACCTTC. The encoded protein is CASRSFYGYTF.

With regard to this clone: At one end the junction does not follow the germline gene, possibly because of a read error. The rearrangement uses TRBV27 and TRBJ2-3, with 10 positions matching TRBD2. Germline CDR1 MNHEY, CDR2 SMNVEV (reference sequence). The CDR3 is 15 amino acids. The CDR3 region has the DNA TGTGCCACCAGTAGCGGGAGGAGAGGGACAGATACGCAGTATTTT. The encoded protein is CATSSGRRGTDTQYF.

CDR3: CASSPTGYNEQYF. CDR3 nucleotide sequence: TGTGCCAGCAGTCCCACAGGGTACAACGAGCAGTACTTC. The rearrangement joins TRBV27 to TRBJ2-7; TRBD1 is a possible D gene (6 bases). Trimming took 5 bases from V and 5 from J, leaving 13 bases between them. Germline-derived CDR1 and CDR2 are MNHEY and SMNVEV (reference sequence). CDR3 length: 13 amino acids.

Only a few counts were recorded for this clone. The rearrangement uses TRBV7-8 and TRBJ2-7, with D possibly matching TRBD1 (6 bases). Germline values: CDR1 SGHVS, CDR2 FQNEAQ. V lost 6 bases, J lost 5 bases, and 14 bases lay in between. There are 13 residues in the CDR3. As DNA, the CDR3 is TGTGCCAGCAGTAAACAGGGCTTAGACGAGCAGTACTTC. Its protein product is CASSKQGLDEQYF.